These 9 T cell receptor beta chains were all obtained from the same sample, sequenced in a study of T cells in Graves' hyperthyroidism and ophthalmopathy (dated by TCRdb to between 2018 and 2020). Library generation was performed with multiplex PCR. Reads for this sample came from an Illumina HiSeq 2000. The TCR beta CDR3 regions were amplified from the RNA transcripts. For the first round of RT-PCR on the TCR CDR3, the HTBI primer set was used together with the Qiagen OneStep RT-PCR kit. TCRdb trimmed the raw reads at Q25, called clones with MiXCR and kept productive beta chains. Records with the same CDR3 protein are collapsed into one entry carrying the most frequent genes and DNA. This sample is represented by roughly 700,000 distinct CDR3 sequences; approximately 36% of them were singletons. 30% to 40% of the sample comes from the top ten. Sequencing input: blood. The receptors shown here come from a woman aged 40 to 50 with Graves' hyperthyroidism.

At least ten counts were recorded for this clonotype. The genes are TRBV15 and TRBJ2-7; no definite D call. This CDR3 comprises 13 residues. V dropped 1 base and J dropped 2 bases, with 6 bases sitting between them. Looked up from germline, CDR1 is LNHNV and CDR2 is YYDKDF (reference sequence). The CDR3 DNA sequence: TGTGCCACCAGCAGAGTTCCGGCCTACGAGCAGTACTTC. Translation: CATSRVPAYEQYF.

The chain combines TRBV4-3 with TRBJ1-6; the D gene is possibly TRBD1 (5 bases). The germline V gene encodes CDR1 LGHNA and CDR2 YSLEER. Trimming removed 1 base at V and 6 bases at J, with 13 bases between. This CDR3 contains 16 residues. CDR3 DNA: TGCGCCAGCAGCCAAGTGGTCGCAGGGTTTAATTCACCCCTCCACTTT. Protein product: CASSQVVAGFNSPLHF.

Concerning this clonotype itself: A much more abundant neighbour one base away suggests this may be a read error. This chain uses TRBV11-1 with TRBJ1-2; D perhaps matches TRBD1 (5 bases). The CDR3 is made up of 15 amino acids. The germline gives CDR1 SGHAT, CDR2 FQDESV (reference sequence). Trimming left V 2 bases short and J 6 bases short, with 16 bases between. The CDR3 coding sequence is TGTGCCAGCAGCTTACCCGATCGGGGGGACCATGGCTACACCTTC. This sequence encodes CASSLPDRGDHGYTF. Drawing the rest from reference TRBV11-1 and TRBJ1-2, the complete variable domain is EAEVAQSPRYKITEKSQAVAFWCDPISGHATLYWYRQILGQGPELLVQFQDESVVDDSQLPKDRFSAERLKGVDSTLKIQPAELGDSAMYLCASSLPDRGDHGYTFGSGTRLTVV.

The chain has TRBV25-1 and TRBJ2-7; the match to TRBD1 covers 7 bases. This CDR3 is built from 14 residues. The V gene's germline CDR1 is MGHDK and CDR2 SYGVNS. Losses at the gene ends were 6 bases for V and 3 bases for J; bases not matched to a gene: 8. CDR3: CASSGTGQIYEQYF. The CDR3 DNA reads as TGTGCCAGCAGCGGAACGGGACAGATCTACGAGCAGTACTTC.

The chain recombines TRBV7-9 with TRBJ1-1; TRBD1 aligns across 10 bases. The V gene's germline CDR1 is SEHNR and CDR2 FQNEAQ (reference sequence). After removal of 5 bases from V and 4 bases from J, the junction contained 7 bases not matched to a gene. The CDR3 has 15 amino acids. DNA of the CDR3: TGTGCCAGCAGCGCGGTCGGGACAGGGGTCACTGAAGCTTTCTTT. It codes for CASSAVGTGVTEAFF.

CDR3: CASSSRGDTGELFF. The CDR3 DNA follows: TGTGCCAGCAGTAGCCGGGGAGATACCGGGGAGCTGTTTTTT. The chain recombines TRBV2 with TRBJ2-2, with a weak D call TRBD2 (5 bases). This CDR3 has 14 residues. Per the germline V gene, CDR1 is SNHLY and CDR2 is FYNNEI. V lost 5 bases to trimming and J lost 5 bases, with 12 bases between them.

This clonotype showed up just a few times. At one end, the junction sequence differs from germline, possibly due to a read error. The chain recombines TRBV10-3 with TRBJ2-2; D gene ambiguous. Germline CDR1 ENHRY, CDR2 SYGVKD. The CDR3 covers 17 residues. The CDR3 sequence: CASSFNNLGANTGELFF. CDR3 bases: TGTGCCAGCAGTTTCAATAACCTCGGCGCGAACACCGGGGAGCTGTTTTTT.

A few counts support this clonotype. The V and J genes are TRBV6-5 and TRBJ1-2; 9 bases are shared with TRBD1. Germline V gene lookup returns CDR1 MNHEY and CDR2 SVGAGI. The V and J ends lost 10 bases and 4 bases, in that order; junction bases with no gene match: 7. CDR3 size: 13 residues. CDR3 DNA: TGTGCCATCCCGACAGGGGGATTCTATGGCTACACCTTC. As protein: CAIPTGGFYGYTF.

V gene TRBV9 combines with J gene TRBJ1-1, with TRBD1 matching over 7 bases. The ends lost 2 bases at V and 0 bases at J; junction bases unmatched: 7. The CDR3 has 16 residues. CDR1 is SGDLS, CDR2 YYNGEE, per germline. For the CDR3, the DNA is TGTGCCAGCAGCGTCCGGGACAGCTCTCTGAACACTGAAGCTTTCTTT. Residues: CASSVRDSSLNTEAFF.